This T cell receptor beta chain emerged from a study of T cell changes during pregnancy in multiple sclerosis. Germline values: CDR1 SGHRS, CDR2 YFSETQ. This CDR3 comprises 14 residues. The ends lost 4 bases at V and 0 bases at J; junction bases unmatched: 4. TCRdb's table, derived via immunoSEQ multiplex PCR, lists solely in-frame clones and lacks some. The table includes fewer than 70,000 clones, under 95% detected once. This receptor was identified in a female donor with multiple sclerosis, enrolled in a pregnancy study. The chain recombines TRBV5-1 with TRBJ2-7; TRBD1 agrees at 7 bases. The sample in question was CD8+ T cells from peripheral blood mononuclear cells, obtained in the third trimester of pregnancy. CDR3 coding DNA: TGCGCCAGCAGCGACGGGACAGCCTCCTACGAGCAGTACTTC. Translated, it gives CASSDGTASYEQYF.